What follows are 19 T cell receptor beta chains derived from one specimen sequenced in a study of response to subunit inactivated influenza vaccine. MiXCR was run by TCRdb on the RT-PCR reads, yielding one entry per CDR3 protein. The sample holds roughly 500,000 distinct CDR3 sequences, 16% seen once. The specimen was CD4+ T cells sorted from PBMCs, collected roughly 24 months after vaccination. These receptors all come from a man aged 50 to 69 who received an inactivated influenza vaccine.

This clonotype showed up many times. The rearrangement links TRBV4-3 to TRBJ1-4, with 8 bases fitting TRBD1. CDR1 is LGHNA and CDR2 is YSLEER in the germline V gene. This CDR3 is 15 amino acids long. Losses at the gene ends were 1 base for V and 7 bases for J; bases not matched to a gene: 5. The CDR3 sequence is CASSQVLGTGEKLFF. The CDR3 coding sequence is TGCGCCAGCAGCCAAGTTTTAGGGACAGGTGAAAAACTGTTTTTT.

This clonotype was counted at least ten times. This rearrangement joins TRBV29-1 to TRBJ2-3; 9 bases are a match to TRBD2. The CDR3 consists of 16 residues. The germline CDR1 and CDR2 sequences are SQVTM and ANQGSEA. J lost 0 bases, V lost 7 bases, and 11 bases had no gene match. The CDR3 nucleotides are TGCAGCGCCCGGCGGGGTAGCGGGGGCAGCACAGATACGCAGTATTTT. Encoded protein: CSARRGSGGSTDTQYF.

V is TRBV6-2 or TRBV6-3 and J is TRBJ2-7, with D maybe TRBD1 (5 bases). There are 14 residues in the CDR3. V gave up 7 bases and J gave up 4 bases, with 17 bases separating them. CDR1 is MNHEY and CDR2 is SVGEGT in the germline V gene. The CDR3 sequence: CASISGIIQYEQYF. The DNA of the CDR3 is TGTGCCAGCATCTCAGGGATTATCCAATACGAGCAGTACTTC.

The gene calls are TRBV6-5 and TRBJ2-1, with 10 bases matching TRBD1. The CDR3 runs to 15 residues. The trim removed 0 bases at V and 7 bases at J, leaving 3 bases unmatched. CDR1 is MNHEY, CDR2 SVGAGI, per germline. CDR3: CASSYSGQGSNEQFF. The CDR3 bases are TGTGCCAGCAGTTACTCGGGACAGGGGAGTAATGAGCAGTTCTTC.

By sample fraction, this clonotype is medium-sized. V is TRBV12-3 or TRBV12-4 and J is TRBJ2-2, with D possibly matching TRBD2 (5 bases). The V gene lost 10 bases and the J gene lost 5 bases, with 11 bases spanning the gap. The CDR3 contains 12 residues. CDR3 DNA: TGTGCCACTCGGGGTTTAACCGGGGAGCTGTTTTTT. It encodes CATRGLTGELFF.

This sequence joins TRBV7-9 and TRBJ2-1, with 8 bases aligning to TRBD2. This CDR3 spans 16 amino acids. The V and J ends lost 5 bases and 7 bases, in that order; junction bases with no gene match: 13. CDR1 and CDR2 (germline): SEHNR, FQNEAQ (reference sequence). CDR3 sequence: CASSTTGTSFFNEQFF. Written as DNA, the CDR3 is TGTGCCAGCAGCACTACCGGGACTAGTTTTTTTAATGAGCAGTTCTTC.

CDR3 amino acids: CASSLTSGIGNQPQHF. CDR3 bases: TGTGCCAGCAGTTTAACTAGCGGCATCGGCAATCAGCCCCAGCATTTT. The chain couples TRBV28 to TRBJ1-5; D is unresolved. The V gene's germline CDR1 is MDHEN and CDR2 SYDVKM. CDR3 length: 16 residues. V lost 2 bases and J 2 bases, leaving 13 bases between the germline ends.

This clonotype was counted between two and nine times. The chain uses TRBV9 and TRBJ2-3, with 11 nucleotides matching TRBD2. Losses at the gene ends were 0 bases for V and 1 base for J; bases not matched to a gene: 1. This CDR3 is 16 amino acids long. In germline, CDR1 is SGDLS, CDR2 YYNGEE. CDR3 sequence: CASSVGSGRGTDTQYF. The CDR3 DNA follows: TGTGCCAGCAGCGTAGGTAGCGGGAGGGGCACAGATACGCAGTATTTT.

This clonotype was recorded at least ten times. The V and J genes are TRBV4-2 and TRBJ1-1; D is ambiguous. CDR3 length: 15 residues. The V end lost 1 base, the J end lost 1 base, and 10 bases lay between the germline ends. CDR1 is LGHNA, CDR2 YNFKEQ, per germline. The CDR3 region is CASSQASNRNTEAFF. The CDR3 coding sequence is TGTGCCAGCAGCCAAGCAAGTAACCGGAACACTGAAGCTTTCTTT.

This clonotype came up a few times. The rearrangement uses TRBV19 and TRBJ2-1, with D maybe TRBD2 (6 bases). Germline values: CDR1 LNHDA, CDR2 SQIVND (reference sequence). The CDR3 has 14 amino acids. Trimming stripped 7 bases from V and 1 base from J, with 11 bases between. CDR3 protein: CASTGAGSYNEQFF. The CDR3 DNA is TGTGCCAGTACGGGAGCGGGTTCCTACAATGAGCAGTTCTTC.

Here the CDR3 reads CASSLAVGSYEQYF. The CDR3 DNA sequence: TGTGCCAGCAGCTTAGCCGTCGGGTCCTACGAGCAGTACTTC. The chain links TRBV7-2 to TRBJ2-7; D is unresolved. CDR1 SGHTA and CDR2 FQGNSA come from the germline V gene. V lost 0 bases, J lost 1 base, and 7 bases lay in between. This CDR3 contains 14 residues.

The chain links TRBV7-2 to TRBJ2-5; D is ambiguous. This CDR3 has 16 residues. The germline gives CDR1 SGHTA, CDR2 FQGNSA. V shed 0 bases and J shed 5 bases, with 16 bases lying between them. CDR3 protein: CASSLALGPRSETQYF. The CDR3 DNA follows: TGTGCCAGCAGCTTAGCGTTGGGCCCGCGGAGTGAGACCCAGTACTTC.

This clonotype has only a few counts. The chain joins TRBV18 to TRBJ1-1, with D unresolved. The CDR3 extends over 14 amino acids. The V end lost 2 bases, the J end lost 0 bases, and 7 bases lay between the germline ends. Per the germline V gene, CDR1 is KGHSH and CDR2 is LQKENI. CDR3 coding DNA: TGTGCCAGCTCACCATCAGCTATGAACACTGAAGCTTTCTTT. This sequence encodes CASSPSAMNTEAFF. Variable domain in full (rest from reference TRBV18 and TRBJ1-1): NAGVMQNPRHLVRRRGQEARLRCSPMKGHSHVYWYRQLPEEGLKFMVYLQKENIIDESGMPKERFSAEFPKEGPSILRIQQVVRGDSAAYFCASSPSAMNTEAFFGQGTRLTVV.

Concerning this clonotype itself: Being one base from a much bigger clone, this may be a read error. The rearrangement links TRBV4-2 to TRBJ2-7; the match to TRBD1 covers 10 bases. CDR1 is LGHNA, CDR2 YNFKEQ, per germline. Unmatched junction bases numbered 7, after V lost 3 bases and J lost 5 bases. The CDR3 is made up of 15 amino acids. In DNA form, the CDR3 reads TGTGCCAGCAGCCATTTCGGGACAGGGGTAGACGAGCAGTACTTC. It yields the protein CASSHFGTGVDEQYF.

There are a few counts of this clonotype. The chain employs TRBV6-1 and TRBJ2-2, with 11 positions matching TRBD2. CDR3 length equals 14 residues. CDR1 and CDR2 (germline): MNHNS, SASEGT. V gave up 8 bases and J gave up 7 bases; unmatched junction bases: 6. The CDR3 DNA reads TGTGCCAGCCGGACTAGCGGGTCACTCGGGGAGCTGTTTTTT. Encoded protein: CASRTSGSLGELFF.

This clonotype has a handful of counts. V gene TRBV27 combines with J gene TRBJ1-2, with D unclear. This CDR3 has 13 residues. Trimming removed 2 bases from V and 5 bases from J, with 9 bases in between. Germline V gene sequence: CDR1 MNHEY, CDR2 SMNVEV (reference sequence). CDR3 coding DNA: TGTGCCAGCAGTTTAAGACCGGAATATGGCTACACCTTC. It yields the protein CASSLRPEYGYTF.

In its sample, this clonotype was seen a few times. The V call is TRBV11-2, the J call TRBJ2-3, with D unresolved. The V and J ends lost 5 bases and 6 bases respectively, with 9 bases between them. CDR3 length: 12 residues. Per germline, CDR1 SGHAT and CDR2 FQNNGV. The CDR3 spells CASSRDADTQYF. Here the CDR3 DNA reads TGTGCCAGCAGCAGAGACGCGGATACGCAGTATTTT.

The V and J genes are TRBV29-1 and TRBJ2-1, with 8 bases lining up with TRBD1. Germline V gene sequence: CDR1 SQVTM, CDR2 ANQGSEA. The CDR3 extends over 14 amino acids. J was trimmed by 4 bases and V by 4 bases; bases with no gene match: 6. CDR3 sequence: CSVVGTGEYNEQFF. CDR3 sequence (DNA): TGCAGCGTTGTTGGGACAGGAGAATACAATGAGCAGTTCTTC.

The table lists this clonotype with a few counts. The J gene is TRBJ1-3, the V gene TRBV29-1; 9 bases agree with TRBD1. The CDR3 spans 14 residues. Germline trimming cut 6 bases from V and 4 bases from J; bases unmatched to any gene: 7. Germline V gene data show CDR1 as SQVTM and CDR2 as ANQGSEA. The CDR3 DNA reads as TGCAGCGTGGGGGTAACAGGGGGCGGAAACACCATATATTTT. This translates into CSVGVTGGGNTIYF.